The 6 T cell receptor beta chains listed next were all sequenced from one sample in a study of cytotoxic CD8 clonotypes in ibrutinib-treated CLL. Using immunoSEQ multiplex PCR, the repertoire was profiled, and TCRdb retains in-frame clones only, with some absent. The profile shows approximately 170,000 clones, more than 70% of them singletons. The sequenced sample was PBMCs, obtained at disease progression, from a patient treated with ibrutinib. Every receptor here comes from a human donor with chronic lymphocytic leukemia.

The V and J genes are TRBV7-9 and TRBJ1-4, with D uncertain. This CDR3 contains 14 residues. The V gene lost 3 bases and the J gene lost 8 bases, with 13 bases spanning the gap. Germline V lookup: CDR1 SEHNR, CDR2 FQNEAQ (reference sequence). The CDR3 nucleotides are TGTGCCAGCAGCTTTCATAAAGCAGAGGAAAAACTGTTTTTT. As protein: CASSFHKAEEKLFF.

This rearrangement joins TRBV9 to TRBJ2-3; the match to TRBD2 covers 11 bases. V gave up 4 bases and J gave up 0 bases; unmatched junction bases: 13. CDR1 is SGDLS, CDR2 YYNGEE, per germline. The CDR3 spans 19 residues. In DNA, the CDR3 is TGTGCCAGCAGCCTATCGGGACTAGCGGACGTAGCTAGCACAGATACGCAGTATTTT. Translation: CASSLSGLADVASTDTQYF.

The chain combines TRBV11-1 with TRBJ2-1; 8 nucleotides align to TRBD2. From germline, CDR1 is SGHAT and CDR2 FQDESV (reference sequence). Germline trimming cut 3 bases from V and 9 bases from J; bases unmatched to any gene: 13. The length of the CDR3 is 16 residues. The CDR3 spells CASSFFPPAGAGEQFF. As DNA, the CDR3 is TGTGCCAGCAGCTTCTTCCCTCCAGCGGGAGCGGGTGAGCAGTTCTTC.

This clone appeared once. The V gene is TRBV7-8, the J gene TRBJ1-1; TRBD1 might be the D (5 bases). Deletions cut 0 bases from V and 10 bases from J, with 18 bases between. The CDR3 covers 15 residues. CDR1 SGHVS and CDR2 FQNEAQ come from the germline V gene. CDR3 residues: CASSLAVGYWGVAFF. CDR3 nucleotides: TGTGCCAGCAGCTTAGCTGTGGGATATTGGGGCGTAGCTTTCTTT.

This clone appeared a single time. The chain uses TRBV5-1 and TRBJ2-1; D remains unclear. Looked up from germline, CDR1 is SGHRS and CDR2 is YFSETQ. Trimming shortened V by 0 bases and J by 1 base, and 17 bases separated the two germline ends. The CDR3 runs to 18 residues. Here the CDR3 DNA reads TGCGCCAGCAGCTTGGCCCCTAGATCGTACGGGTCCTACAATGAGCAGTTCTTC. Translated, it gives CASSLAPRSYGSYNEQFF.

The chain uses TRBV19 and TRBJ1-1; D is possibly TRBD1 (5 bases). Germline V gives CDR1 LNHDA, CDR2 SQIVND (reference sequence). This CDR3 has 16 amino acids. V lost 0 bases and J 0 bases, leaving 11 bases between the germline ends. The CDR3 here is CASSIDHKGMNTEAFF. CDR3 DNA: TGTGCCAGTAGTATAGATCATAAGGGGATGAACACTGAAGCTTTCTTT.